This TCR beta chain was recovered during a study of shared clonotypes between healthy human individuals. Turning to the study itself: CD4 naive and CD4 memory each took three plates per donor, while CD8 naive took two and CD8 memory one.

Trimming left V 1 base short and J 1 base short, with 8 bases between. Germline lookup yields CDR1 MDHEN and CDR2 SYDVKM. This CDR3 is built from 15 residues. Turning to this clone: What it recognizes is unknown.

TCRdb keeps only in-frame clones here, not all; method: immunoSEQ multiplex PCR. Of about 2 million clones listed, 85% to 95% are singletons. CD4+ cells underwent separation, giving CD45RA+ naive and CD45RA-negative memory subsets. Findings and limits, study-wide: Shared across a few donors were 5% to 6% of the naive CD4 clonotypes. The study generally estimated greater richness for naive than memory subsets.

The clonotype was recovered from a man aged 18 to 35 in good health. The specimen sequenced was naive CD4+ T cells sorted from blood. Noted subset: CD45RA+ positively selected. The rearrangement links TRBV28 to TRBJ1-5, with D perhaps matching TRBD1 (6 bases). CDR3 nucleotide sequence: TGTGCCAGCAGTTTATCTGACAGGAGCAATCAGCCCCAGCATTTT. This encodes CASSLSDRSNQPQHF.